This T cell receptor beta chain was sequenced for a study of cytomegalovirus exposure and HLA in healthy donors. This clone has just a few counts. Its antigen is not identified. Overall study findings and caveats: Immune exposure data for these donors was limited to CMV serostatus.

The CDR3 covers 16 residues. The V gene's germline CDR1 is WNHNN and CDR2 SYGVQD (reference sequence). After removal of 1 base from V and 1 base from J, the junction contained 4 bases not matched to a gene. The PCR employed 60 Vbeta primers together with 13 Jbeta primers. TCRdb's table, derived via immunoSEQ multiplex PCR, lists solely in-frame clones and lacks some. The sample consists of under 300,000 clones, 70% to 90% of them appearing once. Source material: PBMCs. The chain recombines TRBV10-1 with TRBJ2-7; 10 bases fit TRBD1. The receptor comes from a man aged 35 to 55 in good health and CMV-seropositive. This chain's CDR3 is CASSELGTGESYEQYF. CDR3 nucleotides: TGCGCCAGCAGTGAGTTGGGGACAGGGGAGTCCTACGAGCAGTACTTC.